This entry features one T cell receptor beta chain sequence. The data were obtained in a study of blood T cell repertoires in COVID-19. Across the whole study: Both acute and convalescent COVID-19 samples were obtained from the United States, Italy and Spain.

Clones were read by immunoSEQ multiplex PCR, and TCRdb kept only the in-frame ones, dropping some. The repertoire consists of some 150,000 clones, with more than 75% occurring once and the leading ten covering 1.2%. CDR3 length: 15 amino acids. J lost 7 bases, V lost 3 bases, and 8 bases had no gene match. Per germline, CDR1 KGHSH and CDR2 LQKENI. This receptor was obtained from a woman aged 25 to 39 with acute COVID-19. The rearrangement links TRBV18 to TRBJ1-4; 7 nucleotides match TRBD1. Input material: PBMCs or T cells enriched from blood (not recorded which). CDR3: CASSPSTGQAEKLFF. CDR3 coding DNA: TGTGCCAGCTCACCGTCGACAGGGCAAGCTGAAAAACTGTTTTTT.